One and the same sample provided the 5 T cell receptor beta chains below, sequenced in a study of T cell repertoires in cytomegalovirus infection. TCRdb re-analysed the reads in MiXCR, keeping a single row per CDR3 protein. The sample contains 150,000 to 200,000 distinct CDR3 sequences, about 18% of which appear only once. Sequences were obtained from CD8+ T cells from PBMCs. These receptors all come from a human donor in good health (CMV status not recorded). Some clones in this sample may be carry-over from other donors' samples.

V and J are TRBV7-6 and TRBJ2-7; perhaps TRBD2 as D (5 bases). Deletions cut 1 base from V and 5 bases from J, with 15 bases between. This CDR3 contains 15 residues. CDR1 is SGHVS, CDR2 FNYEAQ, per germline. CDR3 DNA sequence: TGTGCCAGCAGCTTAGACTTGGCGGGTTACCACGAGCAGTACTTC. Amino acids: CASSLDLAGYHEQYF.

This clonotype was counted a few times. This chain joins TRBV6-1 and TRBJ2-5, with D perhaps TRBD2 (5 bases). This CDR3 comprises 13 residues. V lost 7 bases and J lost 2, with 11 bases in between. Per the germline V gene, CDR1 is MNHNS and CDR2 is SASEGT. CDR3 region: CASTMGRQETQYF. The CDR3 region has the DNA TGTGCCAGCACCATGGGGAGACAAGAGACCCAGTACTTC.

V usage is TRBV7-6 and J usage is TRBJ1-1; D is unresolved. The germline CDR1 and CDR2 sequences are SGHVS and FNYEAQ. Trimming removed 5 bases from V and 4 bases from J, with 20 bases in between. CDR3 length: 16 amino acids. CDR3 sequence: CASSPRPPGRITEAFF. The CDR3 region has the DNA TGTGCCAGCAGCCCCCGGCCCCCCGGGCGAATCACTGAAGCTTTCTTT.

The V call is TRBV6-2 or TRBV6-3, the J call TRBJ2-7; D is possibly TRBD2 (6 bases). Trimming took 6 bases from V and 0 from J, leaving 12 bases between them. This CDR3 is 14 amino acids long. Looked up from germline, CDR1 is MNHEY and CDR2 is SVGEGT. As DNA, the CDR3 is TGTGCCAGCAGCCAGGGACTCCACTCCTACGAGCAGTACTTC. Translated: CASSQGLHSYEQYF.

The V call is TRBV20-1, the J call TRBJ1-3; 8 bases line up with TRBD1. The CDR3 has 19 residues. Germline CDR1 DFQATT, CDR2 SNEGSKA (reference sequence). J was trimmed by 0 bases and V by 2 bases; bases with no gene match: 15. The CDR3 coding sequence is TGCAGTGCTAGACCCCCGGGACAGGCGTTCCCGTACTCTGGAAACACCATATATTTT. It is translated as CSARPPGQAFPYSGNTIYF.